This T cell receptor (beta chain) was identified during a study of molecular identifiers for immune sequencing clone quantification. Study conclusions and caveats: In CMV-specific effectors, clones above 20 copies held over 97% of molecules; naive, under 1%. Underestimated sizes of highly expanded clones could result from identical TCR molecules that share a barcode.

In the case of this clonotype: Its cognate antigen is unknown.

The germline gives CDR1 MNHNY, CDR2 SVGAGI (reference sequence). The CDR3 totals 15 residues. The J segment lost 8 bases and the V segment lost 1 base, leaving 3 bases of the junction unmatched. Each CDR3 protein is one row after TCRdb ran MiXCR on the PCR reads. The sample holds a few hundred thousand distinct CDR3 sequences, approximately 25% seen once. The sequenced sample consisted of naive CD8+ T cells from blood, with Jurkat cell RNA spiked in. Subset meaning: FACS-sorted CD8+CD4-CCR7+CD45RA+ naive T cells. This rearrangement joins TRBV6-6 to TRBJ1-6; 9 nucleotides line up with TRBD1. The clonotype originates from a human donor in good health. Some libraries in this study had Jurkat cell RNA spiked in. The CDR3 coding sequence is TGTGCCAGCAGTTACTTGGGACAGGGAGATTCACCCCTCCACTTT. Its translation: CASSYLGQGDSPLHF.